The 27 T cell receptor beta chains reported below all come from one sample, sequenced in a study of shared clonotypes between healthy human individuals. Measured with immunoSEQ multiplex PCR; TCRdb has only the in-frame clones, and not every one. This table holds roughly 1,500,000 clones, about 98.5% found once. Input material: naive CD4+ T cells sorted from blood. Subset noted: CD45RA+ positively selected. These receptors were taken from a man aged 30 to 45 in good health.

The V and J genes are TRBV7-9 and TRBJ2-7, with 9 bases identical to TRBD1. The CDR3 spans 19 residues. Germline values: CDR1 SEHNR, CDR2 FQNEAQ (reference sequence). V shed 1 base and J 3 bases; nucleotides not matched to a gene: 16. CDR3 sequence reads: CASSLGPGQGQFGGYEQYF. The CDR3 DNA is TGTGCCAGCAGCTTAGGTCCGGGACAGGGACAGTTTGGAGGCTACGAGCAGTACTTC.

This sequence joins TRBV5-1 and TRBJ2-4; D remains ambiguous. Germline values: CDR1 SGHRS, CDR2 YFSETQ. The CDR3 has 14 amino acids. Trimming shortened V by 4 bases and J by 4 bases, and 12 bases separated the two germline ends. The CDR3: CASSTDTLKNIQYF. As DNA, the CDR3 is TGCGCCAGCAGCACAGACACACTGAAAAACATTCAGTACTTC.

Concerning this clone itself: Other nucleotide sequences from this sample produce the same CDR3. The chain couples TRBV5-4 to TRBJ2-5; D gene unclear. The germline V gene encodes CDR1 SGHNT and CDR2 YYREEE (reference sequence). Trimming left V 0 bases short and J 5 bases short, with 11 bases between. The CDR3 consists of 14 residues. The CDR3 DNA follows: TGTGCCAGCAGCTTGGCGGCTAGTGGTGAGACCCAGTACTTC. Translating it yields CASSLAASGETQYF.

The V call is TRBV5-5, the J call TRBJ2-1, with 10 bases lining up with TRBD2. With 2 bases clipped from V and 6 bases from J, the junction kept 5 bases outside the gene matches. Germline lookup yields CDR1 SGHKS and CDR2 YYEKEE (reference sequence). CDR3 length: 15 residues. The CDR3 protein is CASSFLGTSVNEQFF. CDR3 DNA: TGTGCCAGCAGCTTCCTCGGGACTAGCGTCAATGAGCAGTTCTTC.

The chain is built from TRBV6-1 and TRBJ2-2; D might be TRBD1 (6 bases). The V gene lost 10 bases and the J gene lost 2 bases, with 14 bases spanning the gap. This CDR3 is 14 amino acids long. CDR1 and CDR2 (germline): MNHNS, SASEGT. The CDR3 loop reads CATRWGHNTGELFF. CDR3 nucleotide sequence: TGTGCCACACGATGGGGGCATAACACCGGGGAGCTGTTTTTT.

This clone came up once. CDR3 in amino acids: CASSEEAGVEAEAFF. CDR3 nucleotide sequence: TGTGCCAGCAGTGAAGAGGCAGGGGTGGAGGCTGAAGCTTTCTTT. The chain is built from TRBV2 and TRBJ1-1, with a weak D call TRBD1 (6 bases). The CDR3 sequence is 15 residues long. CDR1 is SNHLY, CDR2 FYNNEI, per germline. Trimming shortened V by 1 base and J by 6 bases, and 15 bases separated the two germline ends.

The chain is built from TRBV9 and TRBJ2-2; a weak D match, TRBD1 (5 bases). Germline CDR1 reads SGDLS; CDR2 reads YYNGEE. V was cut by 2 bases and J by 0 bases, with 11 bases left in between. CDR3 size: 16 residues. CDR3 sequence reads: CASSVAGLSNTGELFF. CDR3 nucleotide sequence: TGTGCCAGCAGCGTGGCAGGGTTATCGAACACCGGGGAGCTGTTTTTT.

The CDR3 DNA is TGCGCCAGCAGCCAAGTTGGCAGCCTTAACTATGGCTACACCTTC. Encoded protein: CASSQVGSLNYGYTF. V is TRBV4-1 and J is TRBJ1-2; D remains ambiguous. The CDR3 has 15 amino acids. V was shortened by 1 base and J by 1 base, with 10 bases between the two germline ends. Germline CDR1 and CDR2: MGHRA and YSYEKL.

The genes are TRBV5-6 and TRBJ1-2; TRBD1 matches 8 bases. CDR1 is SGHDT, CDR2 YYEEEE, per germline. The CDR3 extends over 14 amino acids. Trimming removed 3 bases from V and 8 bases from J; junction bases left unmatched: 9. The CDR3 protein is CASSSTGAGKGYTF. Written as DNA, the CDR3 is TGTGCCAGCAGCTCGACAGGGGCCGGAAAAGGCTACACCTTC. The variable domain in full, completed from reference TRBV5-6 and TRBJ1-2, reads DAGVTQSPTHLIKTRGQQVTLRCSPKSGHDTVSWYQQALGQGPQFIFQYYEEEERQRGNFPDRFSGHQFPNYSSELNVNALLLGDSALYLCASSSTGAGKGYTFGSGTRLTVV.

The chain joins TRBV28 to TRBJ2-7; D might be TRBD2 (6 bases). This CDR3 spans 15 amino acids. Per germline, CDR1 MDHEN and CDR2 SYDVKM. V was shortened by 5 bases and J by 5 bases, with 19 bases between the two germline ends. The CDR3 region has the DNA TGTGCCAGCAGTGACTCTAGCGTGGTTCGTGACGAGCAGTACTTC. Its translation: CASSDSSVVRDEQYF.

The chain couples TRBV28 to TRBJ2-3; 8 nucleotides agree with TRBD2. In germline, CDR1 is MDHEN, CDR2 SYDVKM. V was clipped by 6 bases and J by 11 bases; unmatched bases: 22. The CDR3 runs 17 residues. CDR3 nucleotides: TGTGCCAGCAGGTCCACCGGCGGGACTAGATACCCCCTCAGGCAGTATTTT. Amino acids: CASRSTGGTRYPLRQYF.

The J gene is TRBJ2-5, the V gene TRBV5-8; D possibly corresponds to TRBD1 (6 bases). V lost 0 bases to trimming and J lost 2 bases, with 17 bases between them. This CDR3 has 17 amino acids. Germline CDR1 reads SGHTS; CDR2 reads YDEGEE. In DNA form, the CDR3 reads TGTGCCAGCAGCTTGGCTTTCTCCAGGGGCCATCAAGAGACCCAGTACTTC. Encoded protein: CASSLAFSRGHQETQYF.

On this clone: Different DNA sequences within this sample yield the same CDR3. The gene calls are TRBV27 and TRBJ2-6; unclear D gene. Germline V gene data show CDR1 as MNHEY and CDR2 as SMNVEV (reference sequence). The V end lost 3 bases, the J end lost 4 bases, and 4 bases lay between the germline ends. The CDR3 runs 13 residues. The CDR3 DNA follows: TGTGCCAGCAGTTTTAGCGGGGCCAACGTCCTGACTTTC. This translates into CASSFSGANVLTF.

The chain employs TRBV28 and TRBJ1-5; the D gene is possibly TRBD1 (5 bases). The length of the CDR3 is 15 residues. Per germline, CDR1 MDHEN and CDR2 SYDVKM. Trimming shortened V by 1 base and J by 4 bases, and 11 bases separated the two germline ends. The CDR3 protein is CASSLFDRDNQPQHF. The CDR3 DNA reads TGTGCCAGCAGTTTATTCGACAGAGATAATCAGCCCCAGCATTTT.

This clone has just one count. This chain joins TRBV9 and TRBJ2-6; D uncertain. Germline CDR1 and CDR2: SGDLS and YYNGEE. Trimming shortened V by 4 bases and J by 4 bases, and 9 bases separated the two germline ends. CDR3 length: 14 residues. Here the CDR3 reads CASSPRVGANVLTF. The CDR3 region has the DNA TGTGCCAGCAGCCCTCGGGTGGGGGCCAACGTCCTGACTTTC. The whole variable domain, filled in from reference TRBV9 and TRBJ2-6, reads DSGVTQTPKHLITATGQRVTLRCSPRSGDLSVYWYQQSLDQGLQFLIQYYNGEERAKGNILERFSAQQFPDLHSELNLSSLELGDSALYFCASSPRVGANVLTFGAGSRLTVL.

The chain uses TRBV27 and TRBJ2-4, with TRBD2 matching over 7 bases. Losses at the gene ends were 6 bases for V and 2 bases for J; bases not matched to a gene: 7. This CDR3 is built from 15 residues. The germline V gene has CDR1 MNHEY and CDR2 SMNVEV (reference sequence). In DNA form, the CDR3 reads TGTGCCAGCAGCCGGACTAGTCTAACCAAAAACATTCAGTACTTC. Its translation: CASSRTSLTKNIQYF.

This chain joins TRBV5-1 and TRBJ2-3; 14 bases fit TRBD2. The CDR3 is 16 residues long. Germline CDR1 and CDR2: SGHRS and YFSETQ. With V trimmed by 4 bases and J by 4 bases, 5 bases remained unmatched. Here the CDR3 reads CASSPGTSGSPDTQYF. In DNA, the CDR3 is TGCGCCAGCAGCCCGGGGACTAGCGGGAGCCCAGATACGCAGTATTTT.

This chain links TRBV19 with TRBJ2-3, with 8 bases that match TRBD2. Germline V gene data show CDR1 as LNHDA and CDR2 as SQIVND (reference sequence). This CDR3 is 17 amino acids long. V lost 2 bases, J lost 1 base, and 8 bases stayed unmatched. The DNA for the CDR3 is TGTGCCAGTAGTATAAGGAAGCGGGAGTGGGGCACAGATACGCAGTATTTT. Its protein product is CASSIRKREWGTDTQYF. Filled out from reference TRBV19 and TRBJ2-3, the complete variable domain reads DGGITQSPKYLFRKEGQNVTLSCEQNLNHDAMYWYRQDPGQGLRLIYYSQIVNDFQKGDIAEGYSVSREKKESFPLTVTSAQKNPTAFYLCASSIRKREWGTDTQYFGPGTRLTVL.

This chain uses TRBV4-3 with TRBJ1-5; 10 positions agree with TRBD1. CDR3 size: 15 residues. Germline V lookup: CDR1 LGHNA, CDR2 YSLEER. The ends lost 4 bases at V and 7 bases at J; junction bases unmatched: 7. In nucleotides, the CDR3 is TGCGCCAGCAGCCCCACCTGGGACAGGGGACAGCCCCAGCATTTT. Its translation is CASSPTWDRGQPQHF.

DNA for the CDR3: TGTGCCAGCACCGAACACAGCTACGAGCAGTACTTC. Translated: CASTEHSYEQYF. The V gene is TRBV6-1, the J gene TRBJ2-7, with D unresolved. From germline, CDR1 is MNHNS and CDR2 SASEGT. The V and J ends lost 7 bases and 3 bases respectively, with 10 bases between them. The CDR3 spans 12 residues.

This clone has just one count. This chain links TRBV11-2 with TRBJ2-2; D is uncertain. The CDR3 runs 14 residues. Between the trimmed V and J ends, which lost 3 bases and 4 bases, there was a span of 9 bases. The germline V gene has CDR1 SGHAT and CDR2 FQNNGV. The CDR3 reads CASSLIVSTGELFF. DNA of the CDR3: TGTGCCAGCAGCTTGATCGTTAGCACCGGGGAGCTGTTTTTT.

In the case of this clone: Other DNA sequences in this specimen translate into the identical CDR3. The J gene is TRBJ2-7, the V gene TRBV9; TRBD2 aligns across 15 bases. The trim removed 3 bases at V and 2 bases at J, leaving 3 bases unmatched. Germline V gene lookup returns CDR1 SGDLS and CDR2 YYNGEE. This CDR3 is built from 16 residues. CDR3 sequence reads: CASSAGLAGGPYEQYF. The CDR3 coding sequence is TGTGCCAGCAGCGCGGGACTAGCGGGAGGACCCTACGAGCAGTACTTC.

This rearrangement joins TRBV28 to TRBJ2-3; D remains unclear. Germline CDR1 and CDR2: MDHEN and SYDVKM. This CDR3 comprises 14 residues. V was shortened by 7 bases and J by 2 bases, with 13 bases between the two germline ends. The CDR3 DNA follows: TGTGCCAGCACCCCCTCGGGTCTCACAGATACGCAGTATTTT. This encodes CASTPSGLTDTQYF.

DNA of the CDR3: TGTGCCAGCAGCCGACCTGGTCAGGGTGGCTACACCTTC. Protein product: CASSRPGQGGYTF. The chain employs TRBV7-6 and TRBJ1-2, with D tentatively TRBD1 (5 bases). From germline, CDR1 is SGHVS and CDR2 FNYEAQ. The CDR3 extends over 13 amino acids. The germline V and J ends were trimmed by 5 bases and 7 bases, with 14 bases remaining between them.

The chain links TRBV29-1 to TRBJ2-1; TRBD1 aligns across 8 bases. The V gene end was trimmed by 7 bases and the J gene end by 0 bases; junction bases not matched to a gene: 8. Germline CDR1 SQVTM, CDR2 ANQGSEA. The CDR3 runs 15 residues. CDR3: CSGVPGGLSYNEQFF. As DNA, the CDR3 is TGCAGCGGAGTACCAGGGGGCCTCTCCTACAATGAGCAGTTCTTC.

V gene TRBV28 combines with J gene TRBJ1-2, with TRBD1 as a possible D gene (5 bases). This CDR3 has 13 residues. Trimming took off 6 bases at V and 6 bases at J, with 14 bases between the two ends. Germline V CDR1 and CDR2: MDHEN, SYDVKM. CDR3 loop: CASRSQGWDGYTF. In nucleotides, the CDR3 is TGTGCCAGCAGATCCCAGGGTTGGGATGGCTACACCTTC.

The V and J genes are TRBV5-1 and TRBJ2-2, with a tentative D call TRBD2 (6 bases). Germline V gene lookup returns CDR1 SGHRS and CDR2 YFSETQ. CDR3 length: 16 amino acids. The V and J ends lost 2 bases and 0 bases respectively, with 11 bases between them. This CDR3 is CASSFGLRPNTGELFF. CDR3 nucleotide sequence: TGCGCCAGCAGCTTCGGACTACGCCCGAACACCGGGGAGCTGTTTTTT.